This T cell receptor (beta chain) came from a study of neurological immune-mediated disorders. The germline gives CDR1 MNHNS, CDR2 SASEGT. The V and J ends lost 2 bases and 4 bases respectively, with 16 bases between them. The CDR3 covers 16 residues. The cDNA was generated by 5'RACE with 10-nucleotide random UMIs. TCRdb ran MiXCR on the 5' RACE reads and lists one entry per CDR3 protein. The sample has about 39,000 distinct CDR3 sequences; roughly 6.9% are singletons. This clonotype was seen repeatedly, ten times or more. Healthy controls were blood bank volunteers in Maryland, USA. The sorted libraries involved the use of 800,000 to 1,000,000 CD4+ or CD8+ T cells.

This TCR was sampled from a man over 45 in good health. The gene calls are TRBV6-1 and TRBJ2-3; D perhaps matches TRBD2 (6 bases). The sequencing sample was made of CD4+ T cells from blood. This CDR3 reads CASSERGGGGPDTQYF. Here the CDR3 DNA reads TGTGCCAGCAGTGAACGGGGAGGTGGGGGACCAGATACGCAGTATTTT.